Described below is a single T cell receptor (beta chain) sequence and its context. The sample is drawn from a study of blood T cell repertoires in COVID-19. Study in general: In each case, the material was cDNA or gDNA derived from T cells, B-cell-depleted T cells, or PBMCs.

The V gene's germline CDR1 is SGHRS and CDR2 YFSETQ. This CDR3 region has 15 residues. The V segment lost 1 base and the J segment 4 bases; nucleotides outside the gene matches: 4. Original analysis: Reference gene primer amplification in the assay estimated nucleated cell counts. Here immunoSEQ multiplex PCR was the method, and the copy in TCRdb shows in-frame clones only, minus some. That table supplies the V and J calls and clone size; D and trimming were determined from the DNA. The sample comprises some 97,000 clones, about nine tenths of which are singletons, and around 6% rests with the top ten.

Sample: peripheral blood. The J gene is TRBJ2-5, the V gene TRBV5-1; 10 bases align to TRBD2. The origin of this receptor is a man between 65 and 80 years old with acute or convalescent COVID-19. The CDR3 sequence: CASSLLAGERETQYF. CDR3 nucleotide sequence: TGCGCCAGCAGCTTGCTAGCGGGAGAACGAGAGACCCAGTACTTC. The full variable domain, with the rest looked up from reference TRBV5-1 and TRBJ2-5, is KAGVTQTPRYLIKTRGQQVTLSCSPISGHRSVSWYQQTPGQGLQFLFEYFSETQRNKGNFPGRFSGRQFSNSRSEMNVSTLELGDSALYLCASSLLAGERETQYFGPGTRLLVL.